This TCR beta chain was found in a study of blood T cell repertoires in COVID-19. Looking at the study overall: Acute and convalescent COVID-19 specimens originated in the United States, Italy and Spain. Sources were T cells, B-cell-depleted T cells, or PBMCs; the material itself was cDNA or gDNA.

The CDR3 is made up of 15 amino acids. Between the trimmed V and J ends, which lost 7 bases and 0 bases, there was a span of 15 bases. Germline CDR1 reads SEHNR; CDR2 reads FQNEAQ (reference sequence). Profiling relied on immunoSEQ multiplex PCR, and the TCRdb table lists in-frame clones only, not all of them. The sample holds about 6,200 clones, approximately 70% seen once. The sample comprised peripheral blood. The sequence derives from a man aged 60 to 69 with acute or convalescent COVID-19. J is TRBJ1-1 and V is TRBV7-9; the D gene is possibly TRBD1 (5 bases). CDR3 DNA sequence: TGTGCCAGCACCCCCCGACGGGGGTTGAACACTGAAGCTTTCTTT. Amino acids: CASTPRRGLNTEAFF.